A selection of T cell receptor beta chains follows, all from one sample in a study of blood T cell repertoires in COVID-19. Measured with immunoSEQ multiplex PCR; TCRdb has only the in-frame clones, and not every one. The table lists a few hundred thousand clones, less than 90% of them singletons, with just over 8% in the top ten. Sequencing was carried out using PBMCs or T cells enriched from blood (not recorded which). These receptors were obtained from a woman aged 55-75 years who had recovered from COVID-19. The CDR3 runs from the conserved cysteine through the conserved F or W. A D gene is named only where the DNA matches it firmly. Clone size is shown for a subset of rows, as once, few, many or a class of expanded clone.

clone size	V gene	J gene	D gene	CDR3 DNA	CDR3 protein
.	TRBV9	TRBJ2-7	.	TGTGCCAGCAGCGTAGCAGGAGGGGGGGCCTACGAGCAGTACTTC	CASSVAGGGAYEQYF
once	TRBV4-1	TRBJ1-3	TRBD1	TGCGCCAGCAGCCAACCGGGACAGGGTTCGGACACCATATATTTT	CASSQPGQGSDTIYF
once	TRBV4-2	TRBJ1-3	.	TGTGCCTCTCAGGGGCCGAGCTCTGGAAACACCATATATTTT	CASQGPSSGNTIYF
.	TRBV4-1	TRBJ1-1	TRBD1	TGCGCCAGCAGCCACGCAAAAGGACAGGCTGGCACTGAAGCTTTCTTT	CASSHAKGQAGTEAFF
.	TRBV27	TRBJ1-5	TRBD1	TGTGCCAGCAGTTTGCAGGGGGGAAGGCAGCCCCAGCATTTT	CASSLQGGRQPQHF
.	TRBV10-1	TRBJ1-1	.	TGCGCCAGCAGTAAGGACAGAAACACTGAAGCTTTCTTT	CASSKDRNTEAFF
.	TRBV24-1	TRBJ2-2	.	TGTGCCACCAGTGATTTCTCTCACTGGGAGCTGTTTTTT	CATSDFSHWELFF
.	TRBV19	TRBJ1-6	.	TGTGCCAGTAGTATAACCGGGAATAAGAATTCACCCCTCCACTTT	CASSITGNKNSPLHF
.	TRBV19	TRBJ2-3	.	TGTGCCAGTGCAACTAGTGGCGATACGCAGTATTTT	CASATSGDTQYF
.	TRBV2	TRBJ2-5	TRBD2	TGTGCCAGCAGCCCGTCGGGGGGGCAAGAGACCCAGTACTTC	CASSPSGGQETQYF
.	TRBV5-5	TRBJ1-5	TRBD1	TGTGCCAGCAGCTTGGCTACAGGGGGCTATCAGCCCCAGCATTTT	CASSLATGGYQPQHF
.	TRBV7-2	TRBJ1-5	TRBD1	TGTGCCAGCAGCTTAGCGGGCAGGGGGCTGAGTCAGCCCCAGCATTTT	CASSLAGRGLSQPQHF
.	TRBV6-5	TRBJ1-1	.	TGTGCCAGCAGTTACCGGGGGGAAAACACTGAAGCTTTCTTT	CASSYRGENTEAFF
.	TRBV10-3	TRBJ2-4	.	TGTGCCATCAGTCTAGACAAAAACATTCAGTACTTC	CAISLDKNIQYF
.	TRBV9	TRBJ1-3	.	TGTGCCAGCAGCGTACATAGCTCTGGAAACACCATATATTTT	CASSVHSSGNTIYF
.	TRBV4-1	TRBJ2-7	TRBD1	TGCGCCAGCAGCCAAGGTGCAGGGGGCGCTTACGAGCAGTACTTC	CASSQGAGGAYEQYF